The 15 T cell receptor beta chains given below trace back to one sample, sequenced in a study of cytomegalovirus exposure and HLA in healthy donors. The PCR had 60 Vbeta and 13 Jbeta primers. Data came from immunoSEQ multiplex PCR; TCRdb stores just in-frame clones and leaves some out. In the table there are some 180,000 clones, over 75% of which are singletons. What was sequenced was PBMCs. These receptors were taken from a girl less than two years old in good health and CMV-seronegative.

A single count supports this clone. The chain uses TRBV7-9 and TRBJ1-1, with 8 positions matching TRBD1. The ends lost 5 bases at V and 5 bases at J; junction bases unmatched: 7. The length of the CDR3 is 14 residues. Germline assignment: CDR1 SEHNR and CDR2 FQNEAQ (reference sequence). The CDR3 here is CASSPSGQDTEAFF. CDR3 nucleotides: TGTGCCAGCAGCCCATCGGGACAGGATACTGAAGCTTTCTTT.

The CDR3 loop is CASSLAAGRSGNTIYF. CDR3 DNA: TGCGCCAGCAGCTTGGCGGCAGGCCGCTCTGGAAACACCATATATTTT. V gene TRBV5-1 combines with J gene TRBJ1-3; D uncertain. V was cut by 0 bases and J by 0 bases, with 10 bases left in between. The CDR3 runs to 16 residues. From germline, CDR1 is SGHRS and CDR2 YFSETQ.

The CDR3: CASSSGTGGGEQYF. The CDR3 DNA follows: TGCGCCAGCAGTTCCGGGACAGGGGGCGGGGAGCAGTACTTC. V is TRBV5-1 and J is TRBJ2-7, with 12 positions matching TRBD1. Trimming took 5 bases from V and 7 from J; bases not matched to a gene: 7. The germline V gene has CDR1 SGHRS and CDR2 YFSETQ. The CDR3 length is 14 residues.

V gene TRBV5-1 combines with J gene TRBJ1-1, with a possible D match to TRBD1 (5 bases). This CDR3 contains 12 residues. V was trimmed by 0 bases and J by 7 bases, leaving 7 bases between them. The V gene's germline CDR1 is SGHRS and CDR2 YFSETQ. CDR3 sequence reads: CASSLGRGEAFF. The CDR3 DNA sequence: TGCGCCAGCAGCTTGGGGAGGGGTGAAGCTTTCTTT.

V usage is TRBV15 and J usage is TRBJ2-7; the match to TRBD1 covers 7 bases. J was trimmed by 0 bases and V by 0 bases; bases with no gene match: 20. This CDR3 region has 21 residues. Germline V gene data show CDR1 as LNHNV and CDR2 as YYDKDF (reference sequence). DNA of the CDR3: TGTGCCACCAGCAGAGATACGGTTGGACAGGTGTCCTCCAAGTTCTCCTACGAGCAGTACTTC. It codes for CATSRDTVGQVSSKFSYEQYF. The full variable domain, in which reference TRBV15 and TRBJ2-7 provide the parts outside the CDR3, is DAMVIQNPRYQVTQFGKPVTLSCSQTLNHNVMYWYQQKSSQAPKLLFHYYDKDFNNEADTPDNFQSRRPNTSFCFLDIRSPGLGDTAMYLCATSRDTVGQVSSKFSYEQYFGPGTRLTVT.

In DNA form, the CDR3 reads TGTGCCAGCAGGACAGGGGCGGGTGCAGAGACCCAGTACTTC. Its protein is CASRTGAGAETQYF. The chain uses TRBV6-5 and TRBJ2-5, with TRBD1 matching 8 bases. The CDR3 extends over 14 amino acids. Trimming at V came to 6 bases and at J to 4 bases, leaving 7 bases not matched to a gene. The germline V gene has CDR1 MNHEY and CDR2 SVGAGI.

This clone was recorded a few times. V is TRBV4-3 and J is TRBJ2-7; TRBD1 aligns across 8 bases. The trim removed 0 bases at V and 2 bases at J, leaving 18 bases unmatched. Germline assignment: CDR1 LGHNA and CDR2 YSLEER. The CDR3 is made up of 20 amino acids. CDR3 DNA: TGCGCCAGCAGCCAAGAGGGACCTTATAATGCGGGACAGGTGCCCTACGAGCAGTACTTC. Protein: CASSQEGPYNAGQVPYEQYF.

The V and J genes are TRBV6-1 and TRBJ2-1, with 8 bases fitting TRBD1. With 1 base clipped from V and 8 bases from J, the junction kept 13 bases outside the gene matches. This CDR3 has 17 amino acids. Per the germline V gene, CDR1 is MNHNS and CDR2 is SASEGT. The CDR3 DNA follows: TGTGCCAGCAGTGAAGATAGGACAGGGCCTATTGGAGATGAGCAGTTCTTC. Translated, it gives CASSEDRTGPIGDEQFF.

The chain carries TRBV7-3 and TRBJ1-1; unclear D gene. The V and J ends lost 3 bases and 4 bases respectively, with 9 bases between them. The germline CDR1 and CDR2 sequences are SGHTA and FQGTGA. CDR3 length: 13 residues. CDR3 sequence reads: CASSLTRVTEAFF. The CDR3, as DNA: TGTGCCAGCAGCTTGACCCGGGTCACTGAAGCTTTCTTT.

The genes are TRBV4-3 and TRBJ2-7; TRBD2 is a possible D gene (5 bases). The CDR3 has 14 residues. The V end lost 11 bases, the J end lost 3 bases, and 20 bases lay between the germline ends. Germline V gene lookup returns CDR1 LGHNA and CDR2 YSLEER. CDR3: CACHRAPGVYEQYF. The CDR3 bases are TGCGCCTGCCACCGGGCCCCCGGGGTCTACGAGCAGTACTTC.

This sequence joins TRBV6-1 and TRBJ2-5, with TRBD1 matching 9 bases. The ends lost 3 bases at V and 6 bases at J; junction bases unmatched: 8. CDR1 is MNHNS, CDR2 SASEGT, per germline. The CDR3 has 15 residues. CDR3 in amino acids: CASSDGDRVLQTQYF. DNA for the CDR3: TGTGCCAGCAGTGATGGGGACAGGGTACTCCAGACCCAGTACTTC.

The sample holds a few counts of this clone. The V gene is TRBV7-2, the J gene TRBJ2-7; a weak D match, TRBD1 (6 bases). Trimming took off 5 bases at V and 2 bases at J, with 13 bases between the two ends. Germline V gives CDR1 SGHTA, CDR2 FQGNSA. The CDR3 contains 14 residues. The CDR3 loop is CASSVTTGTYEQYF. The DNA for the CDR3 is TGTGCCAGCAGCGTGACAACAGGGACCTACGAGCAGTACTTC.

The CDR3 here is CSVETRPWEEQFF. CDR3 nucleotides: TGCAGCGTTGAAACGCGGCCCTGGGAGGAGCAGTTCTTC. The chain joins TRBV29-1 to TRBJ2-1, with D possibly being TRBD2 (5 bases). The CDR3 totals 13 residues. Per germline, CDR1 SQVTM and CDR2 ANQGSEA. V shed 2 bases and J shed 10 bases, with 15 bases lying between them.

This chain joins TRBV10-3 and TRBJ2-7; D gene unclear. The CDR3 is made up of 15 amino acids. The germline V and J ends were trimmed by 5 bases and 1 base, with 15 bases remaining between them. CDR1 is ENHRY, CDR2 SYGVKD, per germline. CDR3 nucleotide sequence: TGTGCCATCAGTCAAGGTATCGGGTTATCCTACGAGCAGTACTTC. Protein: CAISQGIGLSYEQYF.

This clone was counted a few times. The chain couples TRBV9 to TRBJ2-3; 9 nucleotides agree with TRBD2. The CDR3 extends over 17 amino acids. With V trimmed by 0 bases and J by 2 bases, 7 bases remained unmatched. The V gene's germline CDR1 is SGDLS and CDR2 YYNGEE. The CDR3 nucleotides are TGTGCCAGCAGCGTAGAGGGGCTAGCGGGGTCCACAGATACGCAGTATTTT. It is translated as CASSVEGLAGSTDTQYF.